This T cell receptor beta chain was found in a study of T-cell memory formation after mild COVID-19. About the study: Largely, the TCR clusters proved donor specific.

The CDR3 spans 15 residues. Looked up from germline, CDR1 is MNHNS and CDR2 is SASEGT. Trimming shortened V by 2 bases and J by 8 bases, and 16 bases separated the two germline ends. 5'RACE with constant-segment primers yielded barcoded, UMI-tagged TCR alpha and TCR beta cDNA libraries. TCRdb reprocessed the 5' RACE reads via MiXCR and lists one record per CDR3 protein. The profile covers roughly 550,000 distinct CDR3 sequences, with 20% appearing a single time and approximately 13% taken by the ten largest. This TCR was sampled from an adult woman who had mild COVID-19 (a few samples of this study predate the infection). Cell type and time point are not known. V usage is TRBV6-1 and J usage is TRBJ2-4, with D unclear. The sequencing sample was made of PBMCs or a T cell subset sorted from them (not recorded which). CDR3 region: CASSEFDPGRDIQYF. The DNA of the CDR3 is TGTGCCAGCAGTGAATTCGATCCTGGTCGGGACATTCAGTACTTC.